A selection of T cell receptor beta chains follows, all from one sample in a study of T cell responses to AZD1222 COVID-19 vaccine. Measured with immunoSEQ multiplex PCR; TCRdb has only the in-frame clones, and not every one. The sample has around 89,000 clones; approximately 89% are singletons. The sequencing used peripheral blood, collected 28 days after the second AZD1222 dose. These receptor sequences come from an adult who received the AZD1222 COVID-19 vaccine. CDR3s include the opening cysteine and the closing phenylalanine or tryptophan. D genes are given only for firm matches. For some rows the clone size is stated as once, few or many, or as a class when expanded; others skip it.

D	V	J	size	CDR3	DNA
TRBD1	TRBV3-1/TRBV3-2	TRBJ2-1	.	CASSQGGQGYNEQFF	TGTGCCAGCAGTCAGGGGGGACAGGGCTACAATGAGCAGTTCTTC
TRBD2	TRBV6-1	TRBJ2-3	.	CASSDDGGAGDTQYF	TGTGCCAGCAGTGATGACGGGGGGGCCGGAGATACGCAGTATTTT
.	TRBV5-1	TRBJ2-2	.	CASSLIAANTGELFF	TGCGCCAGCAGCTTGATTGCGGCGAACACCGGGGAGCTGTTTTTT
TRBD1	TRBV4-2	TRBJ1-3	.	CASSHRLGQGMGNTIYF	TGTGCCAGCAGCCACCGACTGGGACAGGGTATGGGAAACACCATATATTTT
TRBD1	TRBV15	TRBJ1-1	.	CATSRGQILNTEAFF	TGTGCCACCAGCAGGGGACAGATTTTGAACACTGAAGCTTTCTTT
TRBD1	TRBV6-5	TRBJ1-1	.	CASSRRTGRNLEAFF	TGTGCCAGCAGTCGCAGGACAGGGAGGAATCTTGAAGCTTTCTTT
TRBD1	TRBV11-2	TRBJ1-5	.	CASSPSGTGGQPQHF	TGTGCCAGCAGCCCGTCCGGGACAGGGGGTCAGCCCCAGCATTTT
.	TRBV6-4	TRBJ1-2	once	CASNFEEVLGGYTF	TGTGCCAGCAATTTCGAGGAGGTTTTAGGTGGCTACACCTTC
.	TRBV28	TRBJ2-2	.	CASNEAGTGELFF	TGTGCCAGCAATGAAGCCGGTACCGGGGAGCTGTTTTTT
.	TRBV30	TRBJ2-3	once	CAWNYGGGTDTQYF	TGTGCCTGGAACTACGGGGGCGGCACAGATACGCAGTATTTT